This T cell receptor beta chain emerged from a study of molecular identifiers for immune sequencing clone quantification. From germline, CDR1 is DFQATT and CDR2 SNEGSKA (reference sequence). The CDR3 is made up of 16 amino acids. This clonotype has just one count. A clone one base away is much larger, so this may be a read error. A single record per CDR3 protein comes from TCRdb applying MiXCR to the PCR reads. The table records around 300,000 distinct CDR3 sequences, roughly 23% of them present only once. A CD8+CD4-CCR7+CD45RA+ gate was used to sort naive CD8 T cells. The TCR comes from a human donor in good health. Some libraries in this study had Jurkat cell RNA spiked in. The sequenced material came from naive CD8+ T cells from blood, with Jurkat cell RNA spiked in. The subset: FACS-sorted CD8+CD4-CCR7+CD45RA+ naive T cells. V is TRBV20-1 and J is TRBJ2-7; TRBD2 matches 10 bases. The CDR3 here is CSTRSSGGARSYEQYF. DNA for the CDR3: TGCAGTACTAGATCGAGCGGGGGGGCCCGCTCCTACGAGCAGTACTTC.